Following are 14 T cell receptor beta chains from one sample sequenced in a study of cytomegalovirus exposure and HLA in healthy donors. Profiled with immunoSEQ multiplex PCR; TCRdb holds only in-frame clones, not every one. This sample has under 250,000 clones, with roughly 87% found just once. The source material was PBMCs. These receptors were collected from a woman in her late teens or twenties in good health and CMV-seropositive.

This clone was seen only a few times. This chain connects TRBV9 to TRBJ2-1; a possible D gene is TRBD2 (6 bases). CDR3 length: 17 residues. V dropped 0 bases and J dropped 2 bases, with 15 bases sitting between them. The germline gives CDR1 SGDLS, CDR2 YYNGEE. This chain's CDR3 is CASSVDLGLPPYNEQFF. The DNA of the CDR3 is TGTGCCAGCAGCGTAGACTTGGGACTCCCCCCCTACAATGAGCAGTTCTTC.

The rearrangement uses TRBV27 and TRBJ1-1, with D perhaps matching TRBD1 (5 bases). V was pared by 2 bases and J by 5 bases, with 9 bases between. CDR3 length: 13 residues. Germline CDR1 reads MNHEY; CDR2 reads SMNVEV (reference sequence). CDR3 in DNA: TGTGCCAGCAGTTTAGGGGGGGAGACTGAAGCTTTCTTT. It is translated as CASSLGGETEAFF.

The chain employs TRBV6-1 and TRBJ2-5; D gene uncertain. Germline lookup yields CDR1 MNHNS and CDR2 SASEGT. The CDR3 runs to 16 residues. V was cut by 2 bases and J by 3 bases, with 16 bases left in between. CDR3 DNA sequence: TGTGCCAGCAGTGAAAATTTGGCCGGAACAGAAGAGACCCAGTACTTC. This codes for CASSENLAGTEETQYF.

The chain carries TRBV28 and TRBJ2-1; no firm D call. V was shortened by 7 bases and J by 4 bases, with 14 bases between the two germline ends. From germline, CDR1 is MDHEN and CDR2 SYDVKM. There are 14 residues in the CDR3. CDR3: CASIPLGEYNEQFF. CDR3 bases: TGTGCCAGCATCCCTCTCGGAGAGTACAATGAGCAGTTCTTC.

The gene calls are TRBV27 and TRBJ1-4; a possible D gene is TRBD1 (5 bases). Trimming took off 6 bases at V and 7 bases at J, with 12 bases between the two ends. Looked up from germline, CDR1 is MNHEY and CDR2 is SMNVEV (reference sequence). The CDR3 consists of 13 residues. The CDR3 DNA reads TGTGCCAGCAGGCCGGGGGTGATTGAAAAACTGTTTTTT. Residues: CASRPGVIEKLFF.

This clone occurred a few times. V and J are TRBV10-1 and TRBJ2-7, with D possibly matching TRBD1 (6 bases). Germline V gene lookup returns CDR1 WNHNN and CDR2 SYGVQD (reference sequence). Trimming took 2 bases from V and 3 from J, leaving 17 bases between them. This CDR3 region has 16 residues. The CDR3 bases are TGCGCCAGCAGTGAGACTTTCCGGGACACAGGCTACGAGCAGTACTTC. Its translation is CASSETFRDTGYEQYF.

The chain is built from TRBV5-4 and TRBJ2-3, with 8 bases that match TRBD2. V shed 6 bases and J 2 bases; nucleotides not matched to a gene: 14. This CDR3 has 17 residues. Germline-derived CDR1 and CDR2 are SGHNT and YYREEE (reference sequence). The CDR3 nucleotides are TGTGCCAGCACCCCCCTCCCGGGACTAGTGCCCACAGATACGCAGTATTTT. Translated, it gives CASTPLPGLVPTDTQYF.

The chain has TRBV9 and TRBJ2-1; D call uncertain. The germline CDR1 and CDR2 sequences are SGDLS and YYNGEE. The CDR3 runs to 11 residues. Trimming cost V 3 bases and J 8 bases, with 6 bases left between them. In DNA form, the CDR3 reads TGTGCCAGCAGCGGGCTCTATGAGCAGTTCTTC. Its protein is CASSGLYEQFF.

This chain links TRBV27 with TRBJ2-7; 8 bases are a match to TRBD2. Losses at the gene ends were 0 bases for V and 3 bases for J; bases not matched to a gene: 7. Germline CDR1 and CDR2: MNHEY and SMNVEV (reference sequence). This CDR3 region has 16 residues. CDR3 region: CASSLSSSGPLYEQYF. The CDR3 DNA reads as TGTGCCAGCAGTTTATCGTCTAGCGGGCCTCTCTACGAGCAGTACTTC.

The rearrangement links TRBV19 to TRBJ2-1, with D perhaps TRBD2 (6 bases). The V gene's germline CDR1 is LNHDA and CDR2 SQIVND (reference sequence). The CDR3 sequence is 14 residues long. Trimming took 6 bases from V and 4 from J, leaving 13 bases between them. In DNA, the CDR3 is TGTGCCAGTAGCTCACTCCTAGCGTACAATGAGCAGTTCTTC. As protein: CASSSLLAYNEQFF. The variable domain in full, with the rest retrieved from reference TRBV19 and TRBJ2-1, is DGGITQSPKYLFRKEGQNVTLSCEQNLNHDAMYWYRQDPGQGLRLIYYSQIVNDFQKGDIAEGYSVSREKKESFPLTVTSAQKNPTAFYLCASSSLLAYNEQFFGPGTRLTVL.

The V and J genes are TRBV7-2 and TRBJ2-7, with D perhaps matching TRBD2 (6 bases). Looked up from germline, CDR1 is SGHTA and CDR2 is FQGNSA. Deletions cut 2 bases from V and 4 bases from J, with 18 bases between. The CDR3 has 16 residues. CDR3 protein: CASSLSAGGGKYEQYF. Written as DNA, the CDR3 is TGTGCCAGCAGCTTATCGGCGGGTGGCGGGAAGTACGAGCAGTACTTC.

The CDR3 DNA sequence: TGTGCCAGCAGTTCGACCGGACTAGCGGGGATCAATGAGCAGTTCTTC. Translated, it gives CASSSTGLAGINEQFF. This chain joins TRBV27 and TRBJ2-1, with 12 bases matching TRBD2. This CDR3 comprises 16 residues. J lost 6 bases, V lost 4 bases, and 7 bases had no gene match. Germline lookup yields CDR1 MNHEY and CDR2 SMNVEV (reference sequence).

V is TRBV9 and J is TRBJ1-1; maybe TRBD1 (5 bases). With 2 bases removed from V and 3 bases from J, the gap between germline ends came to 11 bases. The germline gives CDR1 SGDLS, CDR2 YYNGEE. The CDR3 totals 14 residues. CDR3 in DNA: TGTGCCAGCAGCGTTAGGACGGGGGACACTGAAGCTTTCTTT. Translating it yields CASSVRTGDTEAFF.

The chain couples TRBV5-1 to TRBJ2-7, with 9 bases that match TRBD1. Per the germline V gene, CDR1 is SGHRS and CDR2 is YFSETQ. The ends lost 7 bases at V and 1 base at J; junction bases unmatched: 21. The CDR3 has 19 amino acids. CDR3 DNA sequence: TGCGCCAGCGCTCGTTTGGGACAGGGAGGGCCTAGCGGTTCCTACGAGCAGTACTTC. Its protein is CASARLGQGGPSGSYEQYF.